This T cell receptor (beta chain) was observed in a study of blood T cell repertoires in COVID-19. About the research overall: Donors in the United States, Italy and Spain gave samples during acute or convalescent COVID-19. PBMCs, B-cell-depleted T cells, or T cells provided the cDNA or gDNA that made up the material.

Germline V gene lookup returns CDR1 SGHRS and CDR2 YFSETQ. J lost 6 bases, V lost 2 bases, and 3 bases had no gene match. The CDR3 covers 14 residues. Produced via immunoSEQ multiplex PCR; TCRdb's table is partial and in-frame only. The table shows 170,000 or so clones, with roughly 75% occurring only once. Sequenced sample: peripheral blood. The sequence came from a man between 65 and 80 years old with active or convalescent COVID-19. The chain recombines TRBV5-1 with TRBJ2-1; 9 bases are a match to TRBD1. CDR3 DNA sequence: TGCGCCAGCAGCTTACAGGGGGCAAGCAATGAGCAGTTCTTC. It is translated as CASSLQGASNEQFF.